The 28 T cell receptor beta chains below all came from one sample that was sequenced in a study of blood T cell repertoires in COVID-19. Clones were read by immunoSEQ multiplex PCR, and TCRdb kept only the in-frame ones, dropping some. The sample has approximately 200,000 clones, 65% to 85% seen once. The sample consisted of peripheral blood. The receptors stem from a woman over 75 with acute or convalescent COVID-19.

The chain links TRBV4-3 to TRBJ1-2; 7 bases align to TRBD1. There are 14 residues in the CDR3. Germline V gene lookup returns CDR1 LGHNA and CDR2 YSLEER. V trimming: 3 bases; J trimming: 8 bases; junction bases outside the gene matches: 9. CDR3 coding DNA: TGCGCCAGCAGCCACGAGGAGGGGGCGCGGGGCTACACCTTC. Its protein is CASSHEEGARGYTF.

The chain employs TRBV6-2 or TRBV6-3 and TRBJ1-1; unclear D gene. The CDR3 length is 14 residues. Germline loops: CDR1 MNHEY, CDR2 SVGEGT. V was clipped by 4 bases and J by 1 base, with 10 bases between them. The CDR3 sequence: CASSSYVENTEAFF. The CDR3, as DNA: TGTGCCAGCAGTTCTTACGTAGAGAACACTGAAGCTTTCTTT.

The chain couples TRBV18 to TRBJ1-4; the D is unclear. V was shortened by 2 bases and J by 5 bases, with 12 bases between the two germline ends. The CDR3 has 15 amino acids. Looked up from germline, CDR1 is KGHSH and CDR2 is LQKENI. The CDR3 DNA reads TGTGCCAGCTCACCATTCGTGGCCGAAAATGAAAAACTGTTTTTT. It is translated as CASSPFVAENEKLFF.

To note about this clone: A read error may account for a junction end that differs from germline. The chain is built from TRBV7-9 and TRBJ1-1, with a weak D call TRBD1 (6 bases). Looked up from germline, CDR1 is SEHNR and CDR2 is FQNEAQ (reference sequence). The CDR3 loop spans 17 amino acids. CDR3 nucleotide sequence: TGCGCCAGCAGCTTATTTGGGGGCCCGGGGGGGAACACTGAAGCTTTCTTT. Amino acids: CASSLFGGPGGNTEAFF.

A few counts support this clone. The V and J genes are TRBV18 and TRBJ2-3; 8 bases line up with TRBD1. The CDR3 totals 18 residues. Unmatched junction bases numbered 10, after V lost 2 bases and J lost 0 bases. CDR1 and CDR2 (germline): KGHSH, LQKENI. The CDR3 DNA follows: TGTGCCAGCTCACCAGGGACAGGAGATTTCTTTAGCACAGATACGCAGTATTTT. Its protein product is CASSPGTGDFFSTDTQYF.

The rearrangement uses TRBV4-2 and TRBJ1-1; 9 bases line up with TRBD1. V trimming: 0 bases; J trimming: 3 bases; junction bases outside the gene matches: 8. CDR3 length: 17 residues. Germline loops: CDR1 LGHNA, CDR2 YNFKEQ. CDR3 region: CASSQEPKGQGHTEAFF. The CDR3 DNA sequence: TGTGCCAGCAGCCAAGAACCGAAGGGACAGGGCCACACTGAAGCTTTCTTT.

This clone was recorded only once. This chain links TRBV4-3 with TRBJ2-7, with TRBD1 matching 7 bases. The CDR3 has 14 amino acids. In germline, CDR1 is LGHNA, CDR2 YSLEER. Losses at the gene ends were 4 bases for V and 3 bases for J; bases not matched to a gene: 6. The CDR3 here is CASSPSGQSYEQYF. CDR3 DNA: TGCGCCAGCAGCCCTTCGGGACAGAGCTACGAGCAGTACTTC.

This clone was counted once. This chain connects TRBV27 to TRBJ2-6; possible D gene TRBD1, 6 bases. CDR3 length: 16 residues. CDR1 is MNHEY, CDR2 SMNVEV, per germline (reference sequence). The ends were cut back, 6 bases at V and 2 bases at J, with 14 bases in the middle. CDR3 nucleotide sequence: TGTGCCAGCAGCATTTTGAGGGGGACTGGGGCCAACGTCCTGACTTTC. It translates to CASSILRGTGANVLTF.

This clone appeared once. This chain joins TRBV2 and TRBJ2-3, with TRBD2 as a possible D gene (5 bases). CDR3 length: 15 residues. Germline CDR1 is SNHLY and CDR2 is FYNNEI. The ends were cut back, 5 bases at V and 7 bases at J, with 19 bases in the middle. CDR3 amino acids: CASSRTNGMPHTQYF. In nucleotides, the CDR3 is TGTGCCAGCAGTCGAACGAACGGGATGCCCCATACGCAGTATTTT.

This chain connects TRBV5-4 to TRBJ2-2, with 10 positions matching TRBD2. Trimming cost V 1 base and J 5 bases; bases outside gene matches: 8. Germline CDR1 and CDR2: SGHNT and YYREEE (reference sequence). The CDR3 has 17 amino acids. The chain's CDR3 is CASSLKAGGPLTGELFF. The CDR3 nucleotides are TGTGCCAGCAGCTTGAAAGCGGGAGGGCCGTTGACCGGGGAGCTGTTTTTT.

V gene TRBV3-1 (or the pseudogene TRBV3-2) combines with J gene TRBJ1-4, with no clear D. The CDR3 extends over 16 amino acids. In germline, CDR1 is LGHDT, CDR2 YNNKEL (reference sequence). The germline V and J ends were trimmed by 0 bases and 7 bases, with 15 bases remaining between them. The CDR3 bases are TGTGCCAGCAGCCAAGATGCGGGCCCCTCGGGTGAAAAACTGTTTTTT. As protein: CASSQDAGPSGEKLFF.

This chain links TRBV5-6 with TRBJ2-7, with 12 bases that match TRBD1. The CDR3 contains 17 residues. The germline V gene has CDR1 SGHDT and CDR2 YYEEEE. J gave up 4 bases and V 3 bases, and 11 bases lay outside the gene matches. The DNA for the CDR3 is TGTGCCAGCAGCTCCCCCCCCGGGACAGGGGGCGTGTACGAGCAGTACTTC. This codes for CASSSPPGTGGVYEQYF.

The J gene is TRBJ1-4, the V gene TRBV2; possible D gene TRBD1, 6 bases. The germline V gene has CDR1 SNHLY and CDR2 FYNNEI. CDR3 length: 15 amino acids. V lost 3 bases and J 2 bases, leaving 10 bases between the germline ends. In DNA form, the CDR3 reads TGTGCCAGCAGTGAGGGGGCAGAGACTAATGAAAAACTGTTTTTT. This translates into CASSEGAETNEKLFF.

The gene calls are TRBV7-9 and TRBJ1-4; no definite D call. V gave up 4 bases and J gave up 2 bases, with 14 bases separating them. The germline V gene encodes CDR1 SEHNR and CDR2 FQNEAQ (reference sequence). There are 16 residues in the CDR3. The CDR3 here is CASSSDARVTNEKLFF. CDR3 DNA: TGTGCCAGCAGCTCAGACGCGAGGGTCACTAATGAAAAACTGTTTTTT. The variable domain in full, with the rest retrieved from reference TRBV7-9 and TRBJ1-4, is DTGVSQNPRHKITKRGQNVTFRCDPISEHNRLYWYRQTLGQGPEFLTYFQNEAQLEKSRLLSDRFSAERPKGSFSTLEIQRTEQGDSAMYLCASSSDARVTNEKLFFGSGTQLSVL.

CDR3: CASSLGQLNTEAFF. DNA of the CDR3: TGTGCCAGCAGTCTCGGACAGCTGAACACTGAAGCTTTCTTT. This sequence joins TRBV2 and TRBJ1-1, with TRBD1 as a possible D gene (6 bases). Trimming removed 5 bases at V and 0 bases at J, with 10 bases between. CDR3 length: 14 residues. Germline lookup yields CDR1 SNHLY and CDR2 FYNNEI.

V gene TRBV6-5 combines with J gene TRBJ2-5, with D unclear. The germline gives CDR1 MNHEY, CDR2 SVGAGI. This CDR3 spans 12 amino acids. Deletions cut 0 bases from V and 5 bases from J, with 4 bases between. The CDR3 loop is CASSYSRETQYF. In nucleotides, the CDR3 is TGTGCCAGCAGTTACTCGCGCGAGACCCAGTACTTC.

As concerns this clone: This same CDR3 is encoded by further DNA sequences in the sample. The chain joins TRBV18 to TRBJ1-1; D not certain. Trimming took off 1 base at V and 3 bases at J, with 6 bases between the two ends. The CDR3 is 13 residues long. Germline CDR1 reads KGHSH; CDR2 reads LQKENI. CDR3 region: CASSPQGDTEAFF. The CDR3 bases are TGTGCCAGCTCACCACAAGGAGACACTGAAGCTTTCTTT.

CDR3 sequence (DNA): TGCGCCAGCAGCACCGGACAGGCGGGTGAAAAACTGTTTTTT. The encoded protein is CASSTGQAGEKLFF. The rearrangement links TRBV5-1 to TRBJ1-4; TRBD1 aligns across 7 bases. The CDR3 length is 14 residues. CDR1 is SGHRS and CDR2 is YFSETQ in the germline V gene. J gave up 7 bases and V 4 bases, and 7 bases lay outside the gene matches.

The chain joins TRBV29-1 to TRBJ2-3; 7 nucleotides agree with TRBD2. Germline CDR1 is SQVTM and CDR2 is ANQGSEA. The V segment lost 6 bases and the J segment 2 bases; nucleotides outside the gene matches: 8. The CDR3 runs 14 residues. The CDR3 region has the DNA TGCAGCGTCCCCGAGGCGGGAGACACAGATACGCAGTATTTT. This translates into CSVPEAGDTDTQYF.

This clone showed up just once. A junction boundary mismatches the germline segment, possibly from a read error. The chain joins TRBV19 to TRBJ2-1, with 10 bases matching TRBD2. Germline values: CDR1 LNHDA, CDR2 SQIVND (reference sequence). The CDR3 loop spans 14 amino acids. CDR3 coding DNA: TGTGCCAGTAGCATAGCGGGAGGATTAAATGAGCAGTTCTTC. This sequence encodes CASSIAGGLNEQFF.

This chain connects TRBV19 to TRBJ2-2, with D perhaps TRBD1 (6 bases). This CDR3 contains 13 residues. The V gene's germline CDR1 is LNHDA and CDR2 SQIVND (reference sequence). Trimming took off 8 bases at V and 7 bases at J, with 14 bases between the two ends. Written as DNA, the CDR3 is TGTGCCAGTCAGGGCCAGGGGAGCGGGGAGCTGTTTTTT. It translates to CASQGQGSGELFF.

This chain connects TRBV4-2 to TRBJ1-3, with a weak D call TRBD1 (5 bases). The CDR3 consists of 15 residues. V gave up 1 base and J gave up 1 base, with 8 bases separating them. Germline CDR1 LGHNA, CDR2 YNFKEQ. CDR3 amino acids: CASSQAGGSGNTIYF. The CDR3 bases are TGTGCCAGCAGCCAAGCGGGGGGGTCTGGAAACACCATATATTTT.

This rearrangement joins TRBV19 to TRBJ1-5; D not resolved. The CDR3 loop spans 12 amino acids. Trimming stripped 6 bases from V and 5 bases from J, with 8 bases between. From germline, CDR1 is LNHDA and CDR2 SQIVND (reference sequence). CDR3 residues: CASRFPYQPQHF. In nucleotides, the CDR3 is TGTGCCAGTAGATTCCCTTATCAGCCCCAGCATTTT.

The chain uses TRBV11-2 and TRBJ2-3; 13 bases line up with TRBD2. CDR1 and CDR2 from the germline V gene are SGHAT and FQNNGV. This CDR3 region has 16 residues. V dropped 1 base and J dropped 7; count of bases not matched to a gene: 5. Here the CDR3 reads CASSLGLAGGIYTQYF. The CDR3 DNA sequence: TGTGCCAGCAGCTTAGGACTAGCGGGGGGAATCTATACGCAGTATTTT.

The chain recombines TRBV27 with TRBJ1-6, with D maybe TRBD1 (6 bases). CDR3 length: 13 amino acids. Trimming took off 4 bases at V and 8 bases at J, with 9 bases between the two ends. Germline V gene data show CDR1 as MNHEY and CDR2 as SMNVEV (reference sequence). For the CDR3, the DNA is TGTGCCAGCAGTTGGAACAGGGATTCACCCCTCCACTTT. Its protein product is CASSWNRDSPLHF.

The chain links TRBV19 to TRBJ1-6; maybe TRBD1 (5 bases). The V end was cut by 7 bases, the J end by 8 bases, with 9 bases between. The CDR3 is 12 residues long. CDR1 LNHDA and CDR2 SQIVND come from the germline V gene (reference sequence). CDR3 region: CASTGSDSPLHF. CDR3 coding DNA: TGTGCCAGTACAGGGTCGGATTCACCCCTCCACTTT.

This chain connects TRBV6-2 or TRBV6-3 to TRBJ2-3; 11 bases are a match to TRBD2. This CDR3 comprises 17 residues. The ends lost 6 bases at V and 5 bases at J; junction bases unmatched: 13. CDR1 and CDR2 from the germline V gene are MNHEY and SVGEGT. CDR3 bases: TGTGCCAGCAGCCTGAGACTAGCGGGGTCCAGCGGAGATACGCAGTATTTT. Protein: CASSLRLAGSSGDTQYF.

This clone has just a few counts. The chain's CDR3 is CASSPQTGMNTEAFF. The CDR3 coding sequence is TGTGCCAGCAGCCCCCAGACAGGGATGAACACTGAAGCTTTCTTT. V usage is TRBV7-3 and J usage is TRBJ1-1; 7 nucleotides align to TRBD1. The junction had 6 bases not matched to a gene; V was cut back by 5 bases and J by 0 bases. Germline CDR1 SGHTA, CDR2 FQGTGA. The CDR3 loop spans 15 amino acids.